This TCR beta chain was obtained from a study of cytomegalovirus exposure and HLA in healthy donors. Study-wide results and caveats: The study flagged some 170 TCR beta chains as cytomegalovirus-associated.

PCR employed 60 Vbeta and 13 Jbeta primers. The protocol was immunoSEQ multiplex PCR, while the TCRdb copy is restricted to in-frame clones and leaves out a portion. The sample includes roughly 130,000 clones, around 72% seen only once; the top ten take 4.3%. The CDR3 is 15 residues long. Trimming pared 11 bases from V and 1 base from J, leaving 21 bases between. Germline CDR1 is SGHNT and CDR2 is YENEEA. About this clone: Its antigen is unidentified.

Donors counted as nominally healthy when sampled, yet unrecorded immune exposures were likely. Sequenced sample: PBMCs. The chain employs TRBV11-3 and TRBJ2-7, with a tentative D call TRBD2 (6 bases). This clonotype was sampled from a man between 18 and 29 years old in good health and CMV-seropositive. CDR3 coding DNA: TGTGCCCTGGAAGATTACGGGGGAGAGTCCTACGAGCAGTACTTC. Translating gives CALEDYGGESYEQYF.